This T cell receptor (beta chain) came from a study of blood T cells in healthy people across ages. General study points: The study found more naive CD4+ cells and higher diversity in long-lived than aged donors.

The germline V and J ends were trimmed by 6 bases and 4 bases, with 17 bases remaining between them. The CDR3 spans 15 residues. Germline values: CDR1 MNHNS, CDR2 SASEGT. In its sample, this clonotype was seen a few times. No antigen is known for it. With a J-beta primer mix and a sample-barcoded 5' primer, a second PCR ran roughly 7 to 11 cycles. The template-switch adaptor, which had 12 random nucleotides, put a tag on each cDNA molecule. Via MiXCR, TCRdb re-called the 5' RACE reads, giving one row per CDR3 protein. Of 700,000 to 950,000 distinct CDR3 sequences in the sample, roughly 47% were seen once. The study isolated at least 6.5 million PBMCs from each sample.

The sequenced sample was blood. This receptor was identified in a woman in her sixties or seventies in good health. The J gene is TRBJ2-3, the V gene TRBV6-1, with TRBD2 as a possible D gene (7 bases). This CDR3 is CASRDASRGPDTQYF. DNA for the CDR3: TGTGCCAGCAGAGACGCCTCGCGGGGGCCAGATACGCAGTATTTT.